These 27 T cell receptor beta chains were all obtained from the same sample, sequenced in a study of regulatory T cells in long-lasting Graves disease. The TCR beta library used iRepertoire HTBI primers with Arm-PCR amplification of CDR3. A single record per CDR3 protein comes from TCRdb applying MiXCR to the multiplex PCR reads. The data show around 460,000 distinct CDR3 sequences, with roughly 21% seen just once and 7.1% held by the top ten. Described time point: persistent/refractory GD, antithyroid drugs over 5 years with positive TRAb. PBMC RNA was the source of the TCR library. This specimen consisted of peripheral blood mononuclear cells (PBMCs), obtained when the disease was refractory, from a patient treated with antithyroid drugs. The receptor set was obtained from a female donor with Graves disease.

This clonotype was observed a few times. This may come from a read error, since a much larger clone is one base off. The conserved closing phenylalanine or tryptophan is absent in this CDR3, likely reflecting a read error. This chain uses TRBV7-2 with TRBJ2-5; TRBD2 aligns across 7 bases. V was pared by 5 bases and J by 2 bases, with 11 bases of the junction left unmatched. The CDR3 contains 16 residues. Germline V gene lookup returns CDR1 SGHTA and CDR2 FQGNSA. CDR3 region: CASSRNSGVTQETQYL. The DNA of the CDR3 is TGTGCCAGCAGCCGGAACAGCGGGGTGACTCAAGAGACCCAGTACCTC.

This clonotype showed up just a few times. The chain recombines TRBV19 with TRBJ1-5, with D maybe TRBD1 (5 bases). CDR1 is LNHDA and CDR2 is SQIVND in the germline V gene (reference sequence). The CDR3 runs 15 residues. Trimming left V 5 bases short and J 6 bases short, with 17 bases between. CDR3 DNA: TGTGCCAGTAGTCAAGTCCCGGGAGACAGTCAGCCCCAGCATTTT. This gives the protein CASSQVPGDSQPQHF.

V gene TRBV28 combines with J gene TRBJ2-1; no clear D gene. Trimming left V 5 bases short and J 2 bases short, with 13 bases between. CDR3 length: 15 amino acids. CDR1 and CDR2 from the germline V gene are MDHEN and SYDVKM. CDR3 loop: CASSPLSPAYNEQFF. In nucleotides, the CDR3 is TGTGCCAGCAGTCCCCTCAGCCCAGCCTACAATGAGCAGTTCTTC.

The table lists this clonotype with many counts. This chain connects TRBV6-1 to TRBJ1-1, with 8 bases that match TRBD1. CDR3 length: 12 amino acids. Germline V gene lookup returns CDR1 MNHNS and CDR2 SASEGT. J gave up 6 bases and V 8 bases, and 5 bases lay outside the gene matches. In DNA form, the CDR3 reads TGTGCCAGCGCCGACAGGGGCCCTGAAGCTTTCTTT. Translating gives CASADRGPEAFF.

This clonotype was counted at least ten times. The gene calls are TRBV7-2 and TRBJ2-7, with TRBD1 matching 7 bases. Germline assignment: CDR1 SGHTA and CDR2 FQGNSA. J gave up 2 bases and V 2 bases, and 6 bases lay outside the gene matches. The CDR3 runs to 15 residues. CDR3 region: CASSLPPGQTYEQYF. DNA for the CDR3: TGTGCCAGCAGCTTACCCCCGGGACAGACCTACGAGCAGTACTTC.

This clonotype has more than one count but fewer than ten. DNA of the CDR3: TGTGCCAGTAGTATCGTCCCGGGGAGCGGGAGTTCTGAGCAGTACTTC. Protein: CASSIVPGSGSSEQYF. This chain uses TRBV19 with TRBJ2-7, with 8 bases matching TRBD2. CDR3 length equals 16 residues. The trim removed 3 bases at V and 7 bases at J, leaving 14 bases unmatched. Germline V CDR1 and CDR2: LNHDA, SQIVND (reference sequence).

The sample holds many counts of this clonotype. This rearrangement joins TRBV5-1 to TRBJ1-2; possible D gene TRBD1, 5 bases. The CDR3 contains 13 residues. V was clipped by 6 bases and J by 8 bases, with 17 bases between them. Germline lookup yields CDR1 SGHRS and CDR2 YFSETQ. The CDR3 nucleotides are TGCGCCAGCACCCTAAGGCGGGGGAGAGGCTACACCTTC. This encodes CASTLRRGRGYTF.

This clonotype was detected many times. The chain recombines TRBV12-3 or TRBV12-4 with TRBJ1-1, with unresolved D. The germline V and J ends were trimmed by 2 bases and 1 base, with 8 bases remaining between them. This CDR3 spans 14 amino acids. The CDR3 protein is CASSLNSRNTEAFF. CDR3 in DNA: TGTGCCAGCAGTTTAAACAGCAGGAACACTGAAGCTTTCTTT.

Of note for this clonotype: With a much larger clone just one base away, this may be a read error. The chain joins TRBV20-1 to TRBJ1-2; D gene ambiguous. The CDR3 spans 11 residues. CDR1 DFQATT and CDR2 SNEGSKA come from the germline V gene (reference sequence). CDR3 sequence (DNA): TGCAATGCTAGAGCGTCGGGGGGCTACACCTTC. Translated: CNARASGGYTF.

This clonotype was seen ten or more times. This rearrangement joins TRBV7-2 to TRBJ1-2; D is perhaps TRBD1 (5 bases). V shed 6 bases and J shed 4 bases, with 15 bases lying between them. The CDR3 consists of 14 residues. Germline assignment: CDR1 SGHTA and CDR2 FQGNSA. CDR3 sequence: CASSSDPGLYGYTF. CDR3 bases: TGTGCCAGCAGTTCTGACCCGGGGCTCTATGGCTACACCTTC.

The CDR3 region is CAISEGRGSTYEQYF. The CDR3 DNA reads TGTGCCATCAGTGAAGGCAGGGGCTCCACCTACGAGCAGTACTTC. The chain couples TRBV10-3 to TRBJ2-7, with a tentative D call TRBD1 (6 bases). CDR1 is ENHRY and CDR2 is SYGVKD in the germline V gene. Trimming left V 3 bases short and J 2 bases short, with 14 bases between. The CDR3 extends over 15 amino acids.

In this sample, this clonotype turned up many times. This chain joins TRBV28 and TRBJ1-5; a possible D gene is TRBD1 (6 bases). V lost 4 bases and J 7 bases, leaving 26 bases between the germline ends. The CDR3 is 18 amino acids. Germline CDR1 and CDR2: MDHEN and SYDVKM. The CDR3 region has the DNA TGTGCCAGCAGTTACACAGGGAGATTGGGGATTTACCGCCAGCCCCAGCATTTT. Translating it yields CASSYTGRLGIYRQPQHF.

This clonotype was detected many times. CDR3 residues: CASSPRREGETQYF. The CDR3 region has the DNA TGTGCCAGCAGCCCCCGCAGGGAGGGAGAGACCCAGTACTTC. The gene calls are TRBV11-2 and TRBJ2-5, with 7 bases fitting TRBD2. Germline assignment: CDR1 SGHAT and CDR2 FQNNGV. The junction had 7 bases not matched to a gene; V was cut back by 5 bases and J by 4 bases. This CDR3 comprises 14 residues.

At least ten counts were recorded for this clonotype. The chain has TRBV12-3 or TRBV12-4 and TRBJ2-7; 8 positions match TRBD1. J lost 2 bases, V lost 5 bases, and 8 bases had no gene match. This CDR3 spans 15 amino acids. The CDR3 is CASSGGQGLPYEQYF. DNA for the CDR3: TGTGCCAGCAGTGGCGGACAGGGTCTTCCCTACGAGCAGTACTTC.

This clonotype came up many times. The V call is TRBV12-3 or TRBV12-4, the J call TRBJ1-3, with 8 bases identical to TRBD1. J gave up 0 bases and V 10 bases, and 14 bases lay outside the gene matches. This CDR3 has 17 residues. The CDR3 reads CAITLGPGQDSGNTIYF. CDR3 in DNA: TGTGCCATCACCCTAGGGCCGGGACAGGACTCTGGAAACACCATATATTTT.

This clonotype was counted many times. The chain has TRBV7-3 and TRBJ1-1; D unresolved. Trimming pared 1 base from V and 2 bases from J, leaving 5 bases between. This CDR3 is built from 13 residues. CDR1 and CDR2 from the germline V gene are SGHTA and FQGTGA. The CDR3 reads CASSLNVNTEAFF. The DNA for the CDR3 is TGTGCCAGCAGCTTAAACGTAAACACTGAAGCTTTCTTT. The entire variable domain, with the rest obtained from reference TRBV7-3 and TRBJ1-1, is as follows: GAGVSQTPSNKVTEKGKYVELRCDPISGHTALYWYRQSLGQGPEFLIYFQGTGAADDSGLPNDRFFAVRPEGSVSTLKIQRTERGDSAVYLCASSLNVNTEAFFGQGTRLTVV.

The rearrangement links TRBV19 to TRBJ2-5, with 11 nucleotides matching TRBD2. There are 18 residues in the CDR3. From germline, CDR1 is LNHDA and CDR2 SQIVND (reference sequence). The trim removed 11 bases at V and 3 bases at J, leaving 20 bases unmatched. The DNA of the CDR3 is TGTGCCTCGGCTGGGCTAGCGGGAGGACCACGGAAGGAAGAGACCCAGTACTTC. Translated: CASAGLAGGPRKEETQYF.

V and J are TRBV29-1 and TRBJ2-7; 14 bases align to TRBD2. CDR3 length: 15 amino acids. V lost 4 bases to trimming and J lost 2 bases; unmatched junction nucleotides: 4. Looked up from germline, CDR1 is SQVTM and CDR2 is ANQGSEA. The CDR3 DNA is TGCAGCGTTGCCCAGGGACTAGCGGGAGCCTACGAGCAGTACTTC. It yields the protein CSVAQGLAGAYEQYF.

About this clonotype: The conserved phenylalanine or tryptophan normally closing the CDR3 is absent here, so this likely arose from a read error. V is TRBV7-9 and J is TRBJ2-2; 9 nucleotides match TRBD1. Losses at the gene ends were 0 bases for V and 3 bases for J; bases not matched to a gene: 2. Germline values: CDR1 SEHNR, CDR2 FQNEAQ (reference sequence). The CDR3 is made up of 16 amino acids. The CDR3 loop is CASSLAGQGYTGELFV. DNA for the CDR3: TGTGCCAGCAGCTTAGCCGGACAGGGGTACACCGGGGAGCTGTTTGTT.

The sample holds a few counts of this clonotype. V and J are TRBV14 and TRBJ2-5; 9 bases align to TRBD2. Losses at the gene ends were 4 bases for V and 5 bases for J; bases not matched to a gene: 5. Germline CDR1 and CDR2: SGHDN and FVKESK. This CDR3 contains 14 residues. CDR3 DNA sequence: TGTGCCAGCAGCCGCGGGAGGGCCAGCGAGACCCAGTACTTC. Translated, it gives CASSRGRASETQYF.

The sample holds a few counts of this clonotype. This chain joins TRBV27 and TRBJ2-7; no definite D call. CDR3 length: 12 residues. V was pared by 4 bases and J by 3 bases, with 7 bases between. Germline lookup yields CDR1 MNHEY and CDR2 SMNVEV (reference sequence). The CDR3 region is CASSSNNYEQYF. The CDR3 DNA sequence: TGTGCCAGCAGTTCTAACAACTACGAGCAGTACTTC.

This chain links TRBV20-1 with TRBJ2-5, with D perhaps matching TRBD2 (6 bases). CDR3 length: 13 amino acids. V shed 3 bases and J shed 0 bases, with 8 bases lying between them. CDR1 is DFQATT, CDR2 SNEGSKA, per germline (reference sequence). Written as DNA, the CDR3 is TGCAGTGCTAGCGGGGGAGACCAAGAGACCCAGTACTTC. Amino acids: CSASGGDQETQYF.

For the CDR3, the DNA is TGTGCCAGCAGCCAGGACTACGGAAACACCATATATTTT. As protein: CASSQDYGNTIYF. The chain is built from TRBV3-1 and TRBJ1-3; D call uncertain. Germline V lookup: CDR1 LGHDT, CDR2 YNNKEL (reference sequence). CDR3 length equals 13 residues. V was clipped by 3 bases and J by 4 bases, with 7 bases between them.

This clonotype was detected a few times. This chain links TRBV6-1 with TRBJ2-1; 7 bases are shared with TRBD2. CDR1 MNHNS and CDR2 SASEGT come from the germline V gene. The CDR3 loop spans 14 amino acids. Unmatched junction bases numbered 4, after V lost 4 bases and J lost 4 bases. The CDR3 DNA reads TGTGCCAGCAGTGCGCGGGGGTTTTACAATGAGCAGTTCTTC. It encodes CASSARGFYNEQFF.

This clonotype was observed a few times. The chain combines TRBV24-1 with TRBJ2-7; TRBD2 aligns across 11 bases. CDR3 length: 15 amino acids. Germline V gene lookup returns CDR1 KGHDR and CDR2 SFDVKD. J lost 6 bases, V lost 4 bases, and 7 bases had no gene match. This CDR3 reads CATSDSTSGRAEQYF. The DNA for the CDR3 is TGTGCCACCAGTGACTCTACTAGCGGGAGAGCCGAGCAGTACTTC.

The gene calls are TRBV28 and TRBJ1-5, with D unclear. The CDR3 is made up of 14 amino acids. The V end was cut by 3 bases, the J end by 0 bases, with 6 bases between. CDR1 is MDHEN and CDR2 is SYDVKM in the germline V gene. The CDR3 DNA is TGTGCCAGCAGTTTCGCCGATAGCAATCAGCCCCAGCATTTT. Translation: CASSFADSNQPQHF.

Only a few counts were recorded for this clonotype. The J gene is TRBJ2-6, the V gene TRBV15, with D perhaps matching TRBD2 (6 bases). The CDR3 covers 16 residues. CDR1 LNHNV and CDR2 YYDKDF come from the germline V gene (reference sequence). V was cut by 3 bases and J by 1 base, with 10 bases left in between. The CDR3 region has the DNA TGTGCCACCAGCAGGTCCCGGGGGTCTGGGGCCAACGTCCTGACTTTC. Residues: CATSRSRGSGANVLTF.